This T cell receptor (beta chain) originates from a study of tumor and adjacent non-tumor tissue in lung cancer. Overall study context: The patients, some ten men and several women, were about 30 to 85 with stage I to III disease. On average, productive TCRbeta reads reached roughly 4 million per sample.

RNA was extracted from bulk tissue without any cell sorting. This non-tumor lung sample came from over 3 cm beyond the tumor edge. With respect to this clonotype: As the CDR3 is not closed by the conserved phenylalanine or tryptophan, this likely results from a read error.

The CDR3 contains 15 residues. Per germline, CDR1 SGHNT and CDR2 YENEEA. Three rounds of nested PCR, following a modified ARM-PCR protocol, produced the TCRbeta library. A single record per CDR3 protein comes from TCRdb applying MiXCR to the multiplex PCR reads. The sample lists around 39,000 distinct CDR3 sequences; roughly 60% were seen once. The sample comprised distant non-tumor lung tissue. The chain links TRBV11-3 to TRBJ2-1, with 8 bases fitting TRBD2. The DNA end is a closer match to TRBJ2-7, so the J assignment may be wrong. The sequence was collected from a man in his fifties or sixties with non-small cell lung cancer. The CDR3 protein is CASSLAGQVVNEQYS. CDR3 nucleotides: TGTGCCAGCAGCCTAGCGGGCCAGGTTGTCAATGAGCAGTACTCC.